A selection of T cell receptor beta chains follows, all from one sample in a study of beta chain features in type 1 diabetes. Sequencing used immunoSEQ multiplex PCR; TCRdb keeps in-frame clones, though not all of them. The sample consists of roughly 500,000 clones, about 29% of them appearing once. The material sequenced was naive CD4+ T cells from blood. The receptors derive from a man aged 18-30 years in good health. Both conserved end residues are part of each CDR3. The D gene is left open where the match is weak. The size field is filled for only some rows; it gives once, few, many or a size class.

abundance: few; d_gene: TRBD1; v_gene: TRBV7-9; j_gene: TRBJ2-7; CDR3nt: TGTGCCAGCAGCGGACAGGCCTACGAGCAGTACTTC; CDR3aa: CASSGQAYEQYF
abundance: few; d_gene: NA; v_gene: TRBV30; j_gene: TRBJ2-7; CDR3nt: TGTGCCTGGAGTGGGGCAACGGGCTCCTACGAGCAGTACTTC; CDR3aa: CAWSGATGSYEQYF
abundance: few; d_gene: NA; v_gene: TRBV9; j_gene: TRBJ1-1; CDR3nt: TGTGCCAGCAGCGCCCCCGGGCCCCCTAGGTTCGACACTGAAGCTTTCTTT; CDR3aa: CASSAPGPPRFDTEAFF
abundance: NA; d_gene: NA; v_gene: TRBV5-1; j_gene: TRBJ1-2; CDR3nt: TGCGCCAGCAGCCACGGACTGAGCAATGGCTACACCTTC; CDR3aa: CASSHGLSNGYTF
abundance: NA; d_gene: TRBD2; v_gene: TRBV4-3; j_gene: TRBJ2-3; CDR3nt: TGCGCCAGCAGCCAAGGCGGGAGGCCCACAGATACGCAGTATTTT; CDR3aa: CASSQGGRPTDTQYF
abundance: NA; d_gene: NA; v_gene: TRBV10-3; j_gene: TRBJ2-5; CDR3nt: TGTGCCATCAGGAAGGGTATCGGAGAGACCCAGTACTTC; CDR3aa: CAIRKGIGETQYF
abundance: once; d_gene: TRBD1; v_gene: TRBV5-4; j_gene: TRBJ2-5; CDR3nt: TGTGCCAGCAGCTTGGGGGACAGGCTCTGGGAGACCCAGTACTTC; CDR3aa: CASSLGDRLWETQYF
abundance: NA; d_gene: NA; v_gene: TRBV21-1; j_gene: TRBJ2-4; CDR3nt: TGTGCCAGCAGCCAGATTCAGTACTTC; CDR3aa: CASSQIQYF
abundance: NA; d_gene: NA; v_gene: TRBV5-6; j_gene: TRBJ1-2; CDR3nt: TGTGCCAGCAGCCCCGGTAGGAACTATGGCTACACCTTC; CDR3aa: CASSPGRNYGYTF
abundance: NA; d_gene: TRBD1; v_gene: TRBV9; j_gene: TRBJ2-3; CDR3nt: TGTGCCAGCAGCCGCCTACAGGGGTCAGATACGCAGTATTTT; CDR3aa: CASSRLQGSDTQYF
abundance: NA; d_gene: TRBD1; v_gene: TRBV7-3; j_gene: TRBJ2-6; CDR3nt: TGTGCCAGCAGCTCAGCGGACAGGGCGTTTGGGGCCAACGTCCTGACTTTC; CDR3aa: CASSSADRAFGANVLTF
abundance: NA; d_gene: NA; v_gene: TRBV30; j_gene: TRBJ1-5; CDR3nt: TGTGCCTGGAGTTCCCGCTTGGATCAGCCCCAGCATTTT; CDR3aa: CAWSSRLDQPQHF
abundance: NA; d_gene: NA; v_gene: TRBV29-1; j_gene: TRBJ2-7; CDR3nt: TGCAGCGTCCGCTTCTCCTACGAGCAGTACTTC; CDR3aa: CSVRFSYEQYF
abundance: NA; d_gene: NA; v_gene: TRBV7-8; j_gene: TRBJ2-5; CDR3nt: TGTGCCAGCAGCCGTCGGCGGGATGACCAAGAGACCCAGTACTTC; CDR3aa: CASSRRRDDQETQYF
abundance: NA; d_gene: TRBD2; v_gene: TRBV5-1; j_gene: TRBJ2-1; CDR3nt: TGCGCCAGCAGCTTGGCTAGCGGCTTTCTCAATGAGCAGTTCTTC; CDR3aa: CASSLASGFLNEQFF
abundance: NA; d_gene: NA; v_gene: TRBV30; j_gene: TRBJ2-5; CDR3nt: TGTGCCTGGATCACCAGGGGGGGAGGTTGGGAGACCCAGTACTTC; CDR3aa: CAWITRGGGWETQYF
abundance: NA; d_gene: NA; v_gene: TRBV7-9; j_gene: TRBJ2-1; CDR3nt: TGTGCCAGCAGCTTCGCGGGGTACAATGAGCAGTTCTTC; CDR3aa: CASSFAGYNEQFF
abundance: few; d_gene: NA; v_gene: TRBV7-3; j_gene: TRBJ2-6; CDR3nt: TGTGCCAGCAGCCCACTTGGCTCTGGGGCCAACGTCCTGACTTTC; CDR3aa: CASSPLGSGANVLTF
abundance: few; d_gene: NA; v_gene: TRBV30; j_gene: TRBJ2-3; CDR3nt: TGTGCCTGGAGTGTTAGGAGAGCAGATACGCAGTATTTT; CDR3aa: CAWSVRRADTQYF
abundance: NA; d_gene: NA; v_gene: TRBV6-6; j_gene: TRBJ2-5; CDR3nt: TGTGCCAGCAGTTACTCGACAGGTCGTGAGACCCAGTACTTC; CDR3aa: CASSYSTGRETQYF
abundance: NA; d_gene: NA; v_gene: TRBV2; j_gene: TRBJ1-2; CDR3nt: TGTGCCAGCAGCCCTAGAGACTATGGCTACACCTTC; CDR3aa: CASSPRDYGYTF
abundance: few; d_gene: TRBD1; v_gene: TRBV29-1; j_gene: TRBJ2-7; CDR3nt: TGCAGCGTTGTTCAGGACAGGGATACCTACGAGCAGTACTTC; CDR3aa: CSVVQDRDTYEQYF